There are a few counts of the clone carrying this T cell receptor beta chain. This specimen comes from a study of shared clonotypes between healthy human individuals. Running of the assay took place at deep level. Libraries were prepared by immunoSEQ multiplex PCR; TCRdb keeps only in-frame clonotypes and omits some of them. The sample carries some 1,100,000 clones, approximately 78% recorded once. There are 14 residues in the CDR3. Germline CDR1 and CDR2: SGHVS and FNYEAQ. V was cut by 2 bases and J by 1 base, with 8 bases left in between. Sequencing was carried out using memory CD4+ T cells from PBMCs. Subset: CD45RA-negative fraction. The receptor's source is a man younger than 35 in good health. Some clones in this sample may be carry-over from other donors' samples. This chain uses TRBV7-6 with TRBJ2-5; D is unclear. The CDR3 nucleotides read TGTGCCAGCAGCTTATTGGCGGTCCAAGAGACCCAGTACTTC. It is translated as CASSLLAVQETQYF.